The present T cell receptor (beta chain) was sequenced within a study of T cell responses to AZD1222 COVID-19 vaccine. Notes on the study in general: The study identified only six AZD1222 recipients as seropositive at baseline.

On this clone itself: Its antigen is undetermined.

The method was immunoSEQ multiplex PCR; TCRdb's version includes in-frame clones alone and lacks a portion of them. Altogether roughly 170,000 clones are present, approximately 91% being singletons, with the ten largest covering approximately 2%. The V gene's germline CDR1 is SGHNT and CDR2 YYREEE (reference sequence). Trimming cost V 0 bases and J 5 bases; bases outside gene matches: 5. The CDR3 spans 16 residues. The receptor was isolated from an adult in good health. V is TRBV5-4 and J is TRBJ2-5, with TRBD1 matching 12 bases. The specimen comprised peripheral blood, sampled on day 0 of AZD1222 vaccination. This CDR3 is CASSLAGTGGWETQYF. The DNA of the CDR3 is TGTGCCAGCAGCTTGGCCGGGACAGGGGGCTGGGAGACCCAGTACTTC.